The present TCR beta chain was sequenced within a study of T cells in Graves' hyperthyroidism and ophthalmopathy. The definition of stable Graves' hyperthyroidism was no ophthalmopathy progression within 18 months. Clinicians diagnosed patients from clinical symptoms, serum thyroxine and TRAb, thyroid ultrasound and orbital computed tomography. Approximately 10 ml of fresh peripheral blood supplied the PBMCs. Researchers took RNA transcripts and amplified the TCR beta CDR3 regions from them. TCR CDR3 regions were first amplified by RT-PCR with HTBI primers. TCRdb passed the multiplex PCR reads through MiXCR, listing each CDR3 protein once. The sample includes under 250,000 distinct CDR3 sequences, less than 20% of them seen just once. This CDR3 contains 17 residues. CDR1 and CDR2 from the germline V gene are SGHTA and FQGNSA. The trim removed 4 bases at V and 3 bases at J, leaving 12 bases unmatched.

The gene calls are TRBV7-2 and TRBJ2-1; TRBD2 matches at 7 bases. The clonotype comes from a woman between 45 and 60 years old with Graves' hyperthyroidism. The sample was blood. CDR3 sequence: CASSSPRRDYLYNEQFF. The CDR3 DNA reads as TGTGCCAGCAGCTCCCCCCGCCGGGACTACCTCTACAATGAGCAGTTCTTC.